The 10 T cell receptor beta chains listed next were all sequenced from one sample in a study of Ad26.COV2.S vaccination and SARS-CoV-2 variants. The treatment is: some 20 received Ad26.COV2.S at low or high dose, single or two shots; a few received placebo; per-sample allocation not given. Each sample was drawn 63 days after the first injection (of vaccine or placebo). Produced via immunoSEQ multiplex PCR; TCRdb's table is partial and in-frame only. The repertoire holds 300,000 to 400,000 clones, 75% to 90% seen once, with around 10% in the top ten. The sample here was peripheral blood, taken in a trial of Ad26.COV2.S vaccine versus placebo. These receptors were obtained from a person between 18 and 60 years old who received the Ad26.COV2.S COVID-19 vaccine or a placebo.

This clone was seen a single time. V and J are TRBV7-9 and TRBJ2-2; TRBD2 agrees at 7 bases. Germline CDR1 is SEHNR and CDR2 is FQNEAQ (reference sequence). V gave up 3 bases and J gave up 10 bases; unmatched junction bases: 2. The CDR3 extends over 12 amino acids. The CDR3 DNA follows: TGTGCCAGCAGCTTCCGGGAGGTGGAGCTGTTTTTT. Its protein is CASSFREVELFF.

The chain uses TRBV24-1 and TRBJ2-1; tentatively, D is TRBD2 (6 bases). The CDR3 has 15 residues. The germline CDR1 and CDR2 sequences are KGHDR and SFDVKD. The ends were cut back, 1 base at V and 9 bases at J, with 15 bases in the middle. The CDR3 loop is CATSDLRAGRSEQFF. CDR3 nucleotide sequence: TGTGCCACCAGTGATTTAAGAGCGGGTAGAAGTGAGCAGTTCTTC.

The chain links TRBV6-2 or TRBV6-3 to TRBJ2-1; D tentatively reads TRBD1 or TRBD2 (5 bases each). This CDR3 has 12 residues. From germline, CDR1 is MNHEY and CDR2 SVGEGT. Trimming took off 5 bases at V and 11 bases at J, with 13 bases between the two ends. The CDR3 spells CASSPPGPKQFF. CDR3 in DNA: TGTGCCAGCAGTCCCCCGGGACCAAAGCAGTTCTTC.

The chain combines TRBV7-9 with TRBJ1-5; 7 bases are shared with TRBD1. V dropped 0 bases and J dropped 7; count of bases not matched to a gene: 6. Germline loops: CDR1 SEHNR, CDR2 FQNEAQ (reference sequence). This CDR3 comprises 15 residues. The DNA for the CDR3 is TGTGCCAGCAGCTTAGCAGGGGCAGGGGGGCAGCCCCAGCATTTT. It encodes CASSLAGAGGQPQHF.

The chain joins TRBV11-2 to TRBJ2-5; TRBD2 might be the D (6 bases). Germline CDR1 and CDR2: SGHAT and FQNNGV. V shed 5 bases and J shed 4 bases, with 11 bases lying between them. CDR3 length: 13 amino acids. CDR3 residues: CASSIRRGETQYF. CDR3 sequence (DNA): TGTGCCAGCAGCATCAGGCGGGGAGAGACCCAGTACTTC.

This chain uses TRBV7-9 with TRBJ1-6; TRBD1 agrees at 8 bases. V lost 7 bases and J lost 8; bases outside the gene matches: 7. The germline V gene encodes CDR1 SEHNR and CDR2 FQNEAQ (reference sequence). The CDR3 is 14 amino acids. The CDR3 loop is CASKGPRGHSPLHF. CDR3 coding DNA: TGTGCCAGCAAGGGGCCCAGGGGGCATTCACCCCTCCACTTT. Full variable domain (missing parts from reference TRBV7-9 and TRBJ1-6): DTGVSQNPRHKITKRGQNVTFRCDPISEHNRLYWYRQTLGQGPEFLTYFQNEAQLEKSRLLSDRFSAERPKGSFSTLEIQRTEQGDSAMYLCASKGPRGHSPLHFGNGTRLTVT.

In the case of this clone: The identical CDR3 is also encoded by other nucleotide sequences in the sample. V is TRBV18 and J is TRBJ1-5, with D unclear. CDR1 is KGHSH, CDR2 LQKENI, per germline. The ends were cut back, 2 bases at V and 4 bases at J, with 6 bases in the middle. This CDR3 comprises 13 residues. DNA for the CDR3: TGTGCCAGCTCACCAGGGTCTAATCAGCCCCAGCATTTT. Translated: CASSPGSNQPQHF.

This chain links TRBV7-9 with TRBJ2-2, with 9 nucleotides matching TRBD1. V was clipped by 2 bases and J by 2 bases; unmatched bases: 12. There are 19 residues in the CDR3. Germline CDR1 reads SEHNR; CDR2 reads FQNEAQ (reference sequence). The CDR3 reads CASSLPRLMTGGNTGELFF. CDR3 in DNA: TGTGCCAGCAGCTTACCTAGGCTTATGACAGGGGGTAACACCGGGGAGCTGTTTTTT.

The chain recombines TRBV10-3 with TRBJ1-1, with D possibly TRBD1 on 6 matching bases. From germline, CDR1 is ENHRY and CDR2 SYGVKD. V was clipped by 6 bases and J by 0 bases, with 11 bases between them. This CDR3 has 14 residues. For the CDR3, the DNA is TGTGCCATCAGCGGGGGGGGCATGAACACTGAAGCTTTCTTT. Translating it yields CAISGGGMNTEAFF.

The rearrangement links TRBV14 to TRBJ2-2; D uncertain. CDR3 size: 17 residues. V dropped 1 base and J dropped 0 bases, with 12 bases sitting between them. Germline loops: CDR1 SGHDN, CDR2 FVKESK. The CDR3 loop is CASSQGMKIANTGELFF. The CDR3 DNA reads as TGTGCCAGCAGCCAAGGGATGAAGATCGCGAACACCGGGGAGCTGTTTTTT. The variable domain in full, completed from reference TRBV14 and TRBJ2-2, reads EAGVTQFPSHSVIEKGQTVTLRCDPISGHDNLYWYRRVMGKEIKFLLHFVKESKQDESGMPNNRFLAERTGGTYSTLKVQPAELEDSGVYFCASSQGMKIANTGELFFGEGSRLTVL.